The entry below describes one TCR beta chain. Its antigen is still unknown. The record originates from a study of cytomegalovirus exposure and HLA in healthy donors. The study, taken as a whole, reports: TCR beta chain V- and J-gene trimming was linked, in a later analysis, to a missense variant in DCLRE1C.

At collection, donors were nominally healthy, but unrecorded immune exposures were probable. This CDR3 comprises 13 residues. CDR1 and CDR2 from the germline V gene are SGHTA and FQGNSA. Trimming took 5 bases from V and 6 from J, leaving 11 bases between them. The PCR ran on 60 Vbeta and 13 Jbeta primers. Some clones are missing from TCRdb's copy, which holds only in-frame ones; the method was immunoSEQ multiplex PCR. This sample's clone table lists under 130,000 clones. The specimen sequenced was PBMCs. The gene calls are TRBV7-2 and TRBJ1-5; D is unresolved. This clonotype originated in a man aged 40-50 years in good health and CMV-seronegative. In DNA, the CDR3 is TGTGCCAGCAGCCTAACCCCGAGTCAGCCCCAGCATTTT. Translating it yields CASSLTPSQPQHF.